The 8 T cell receptor beta chains reported below all come from one sample, sequenced in a study of OX40 agonist ivuxolimab in advanced cancers. Sequencing was performed with immunoSEQ multiplex PCR; in TCRdb, only in-frame clones are kept and a portion is missing. The sample holds around 72,000 clones; about 88% are singletons and the top ten take roughly 17%. Sample: CD4+ or CD8+ T cells sorted from blood, taken in a trial of the OX40 agonist ivuxolimab. The receptors were sampled from an adult with an advanced solid tumor such as melanoma, head and neck, liver or kidney cancer.

The rearrangement uses TRBV5-4 and TRBJ1-4; D gene unclear. The germline V and J ends were trimmed by 0 bases and 6 bases, with 9 bases remaining between them. Germline CDR1 is SGHNT and CDR2 is YYREEE (reference sequence). The CDR3 consists of 14 residues. The CDR3 DNA reads as TGTGCCAGCAGCTTGGACAAGTGGGATGAAAAACTGTTTTTT. As protein: CASSLDKWDEKLFF.

This chain connects TRBV7-9 to TRBJ2-1; 11 bases are a match to TRBD2. This CDR3 is built from 16 residues. CDR1 and CDR2 (germline): SEHNR, FQNEAQ (reference sequence). After removal of 5 bases from V and 5 bases from J, the junction contained 8 bases not matched to a gene. The CDR3 protein is CASSRTSGGLHNEQFF. CDR3 in DNA: TGTGCCAGCAGCCGTACTAGCGGGGGTCTTCACAATGAGCAGTTCTTC.

This clone was seen a few times. The V call is TRBV2, the J call TRBJ1-1, with D possibly matching TRBD1 (5 bases). The V and J ends lost 7 bases and 5 bases respectively, with 17 bases between them. Per the germline V gene, CDR1 is SNHLY and CDR2 is FYNNEI. The CDR3 covers 14 residues. This CDR3 is CASNTIRGRTEAFF. The CDR3 DNA reads as TGTGCCAGCAATACTATAAGGGGCCGGACTGAAGCTTTCTTT.

The rearrangement uses TRBV5-1 and TRBJ2-3; TRBD1 agrees at 7 bases. The V segment lost 3 bases and the J segment 3 bases; nucleotides outside the gene matches: 7. Germline CDR1 SGHRS, CDR2 YFSETQ. This CDR3 has 15 residues. CDR3 in DNA: TGCGCCAGCAGCTCCCGGGACAGAAAGACAGATACGCAGTATTTT. Protein sequence: CASSSRDRKTDTQYF. The complete variable domain, with remaining parts taken from reference TRBV5-1 and TRBJ2-3, reads KAGVTQTPRYLIKTRGQQVTLSCSPISGHRSVSWYQQTPGQGLQFLFEYFSETQRNKGNFPGRFSGRQFSNSRSEMNVSTLELGDSALYLCASSSRDRKTDTQYFGPGTRLTVL.

The genes are TRBV7-2 and TRBJ2-1, with D maybe TRBD2 (5 bases). Germline V gene sequence: CDR1 SGHTA, CDR2 FQGNSA. The CDR3 runs to 14 residues. V was trimmed by 1 base and J by 5 bases, leaving 9 bases between them. The CDR3 here is CASSLEAGNNEQFF. The CDR3 DNA reads as TGTGCCAGCAGCTTAGAAGCCGGGAACAATGAGCAGTTCTTC.

Written as DNA, the CDR3 is TGTGCCAGCAGCTTGTTTACCAGGGGCGAGCAGTACTTC. Its protein is CASSLFTRGEQYF. The chain recombines TRBV5-6 with TRBJ2-7, with D possibly being TRBD1 (6 bases). Trimming left V 1 base short and J 6 bases short, with 11 bases between. The CDR3 runs 13 residues. Germline V lookup: CDR1 SGHDT, CDR2 YYEEEE.

There are a few counts of this clone. V usage is TRBV25-1 and J usage is TRBJ1-3; 7 bases fit TRBD1. The CDR3 is 17 residues long. Trimming took 3 bases from V and 0 from J; bases not matched to a gene: 8. Per the germline V gene, CDR1 is MGHDK and CDR2 is SYGVNS. The CDR3 coding sequence is TGTGCCAGCAGTGACCACCGGGACAGACTCTCTGGAAACACCATATATTTT. Translation: CASSDHRDRLSGNTIYF.

The rearrangement uses TRBV5-1 and TRBJ2-1; D possibly corresponds to TRBD1 (5 bases). The germline CDR1 and CDR2 sequences are SGHRS and YFSETQ. V shed 0 bases and J shed 6 bases, with 7 bases lying between them. The CDR3 is made up of 13 amino acids. The CDR3 loop is CASSLDRINEQFF. In DNA form, the CDR3 reads TGCGCCAGCAGCTTGGACAGGATCAATGAGCAGTTCTTC.